This TCR beta chain was recovered during a study of T-cell reconstitution after alpha-beta-depleted transplantation in children. Preparation of the TCRbeta library involved a method that used unique molecular identifiers. In TCRdb, the PCR reads were re-called with MiXCR into one record per CDR3 protein. The table has over 550,000 distinct CDR3 sequences, 8% to 11% seen once. This clonotype has only a few counts. CDR1 and CDR2 (germline): SNHLY, FYNNEI. This CDR3 has 16 amino acids. J gave up 3 bases and V 5 bases, and 9 bases lay outside the gene matches. The TCR comes from a human donor who donated a stem cell graft to a child with acute myeloid leukemia. The chain uses TRBV2 and TRBJ2-5, with TRBD2 identical over 10 bases. The sample was PBMCs from the stem cell graft donor, taken from the stem cell graft. The CDR3 here is CASSYRLAGTKETQYF. The CDR3 bases are TGTGCCAGCAGTTACAGACTAGCGGGTACCAAAGAGACCCAGTACTTC.